Sequencing of this T cell receptor beta chain was carried out in a study of blood T cell repertoires in COVID-19 (dated by TCRdb to about 2020). With respect to the entire study: The collaborator samples originated in the United States, Italy and Spain and spanned the acute and convalescent phases of COVID-19. The material from the prospective study consisted of cDNA or gDNA derived from T cells, B-cell-depleted T cells, or PBMCs. Subjects who had been exposed to COVID-19, were actively infected with it, or had recovered from it provided the deeply sampled blood TCRbeta repertoires that made up the dataset. The repertoires were released in a freely available public database meant as a resource for research on the immune response to SARS-CoV-2. The samples were drawn from the first 160 participants of the ongoing ImmuneRACE study and from 1,200 or so subjects provided by 6 global collaborators. The sample metadata nearly always contained a de-identified subject ID, COVID-19 status, age in years and sex. HLA class I and class II types, where available, came from metadata supplied by the sample provider rather than from assay-based typing. Paper-wide results and their limitations: Clinical and demographic metadata were provided uncurated, with the amount varying by source and participant.

Each collaborating institution followed its own protocols to collect whole blood in K2EDTA tubes. For TCRbeta analysis, collaborators shipped samples in one of three forms: frozen whole blood, isolated PBMCs, or DNA extracted from either of those sample types. Turning to this clone: What antigen it recognizes has not been identified. No quality values exist for individual bases; no much larger clone is one base distant.

TCRbeta CDR3 regions were amplified from genomic DNA using the immunoSEQ Assay, a bias-controlled multiplex PCR. Processing in the source paper ran as follows. The number of nucleated cells in each sample was estimated from the amplification of reference gene primers within the assay. To quantify the absolute abundance of each unique TCRbeta CDR3 rearrangement, sequence reads were collapsed and filtered. For each sample, productive Simpson clonality was calculated by taking the square root of Simpson's diversity index across productive rearrangements. The clones in this table, taken by TCRdb from immuneACCESS, are in-frame only. Not every clone is retained; where verified, under half of the shortfall comes from an unresolved V gene, and the cause of the rest is unknown. V and J calls and clone size are given by that table; D and trimming were obtained from the DNA. The sample table holds over 60,000 clones, of which approximately 92% were seen once. About 9.2% of the sample rests with the top ten.

The germline V gene (reference sequence) specifies MNHEY as CDR1 and SMNVEV as CDR2. The CDR3 contains 15 residues, cysteine and phenylalanine counted. The DNA shown is the 45-base CDR3, in frame from base 1. V gives up 8 bases and J gives up 1 base, and the segment between their germline ends measures 15 bases. The sequencing sample was made of peripheral blood. The V and J segments used are TRBV27 and TRBJ2-1; the D gene is perhaps TRBD1, on 6 matching bases. This clonotype was sampled from a man at least 80 years old with acute or convalescent COVID-19. The CDR3 amino acid sequence is: CASGPTGPSYNEQFF. The DNA sequence is as follows: TGTGCCAGCGGACCGACAGGCCCTTCCTACAATGAGCAGTTCTTC.